This T cell receptor beta chain was recovered during a study of cytomegalovirus exposure and HLA in healthy donors. About the research overall: HLA-typed donors contributed around 88 million unique TCRs, which were held in an early data release.

PCR used 60 Vbeta primers and 13 Jbeta primers. TCRdb's copy holds only in-frame clones and misses some; the assay was immunoSEQ multiplex PCR. The profile shows about 170,000 clones, 70% to 90% of them singletons. Details on this clone: Its antigen is not known.

The J segment lost 9 bases and the V segment lost 6 bases, leaving 7 bases of the junction unmatched. The CDR3 consists of 15 residues. The germline V gene has CDR1 LNHDA and CDR2 SQIVND (reference sequence). Study findings and constraints: Several top significant clusters appeared, in a later analysis, to be linked to common viral pathogens.

The chain uses TRBV19 and TRBJ2-1; 14 bases fit TRBD2. The receptor was derived from a man aged 25 to 40 in good health and CMV-seropositive. The sequencing input was PBMCs. CDR3 DNA sequence: TGTGCCAGTAGAAAGACTAGCGGGAGGGCCAGTGAGCAGTTCTTC. It encodes CASRKTSGRASEQFF.